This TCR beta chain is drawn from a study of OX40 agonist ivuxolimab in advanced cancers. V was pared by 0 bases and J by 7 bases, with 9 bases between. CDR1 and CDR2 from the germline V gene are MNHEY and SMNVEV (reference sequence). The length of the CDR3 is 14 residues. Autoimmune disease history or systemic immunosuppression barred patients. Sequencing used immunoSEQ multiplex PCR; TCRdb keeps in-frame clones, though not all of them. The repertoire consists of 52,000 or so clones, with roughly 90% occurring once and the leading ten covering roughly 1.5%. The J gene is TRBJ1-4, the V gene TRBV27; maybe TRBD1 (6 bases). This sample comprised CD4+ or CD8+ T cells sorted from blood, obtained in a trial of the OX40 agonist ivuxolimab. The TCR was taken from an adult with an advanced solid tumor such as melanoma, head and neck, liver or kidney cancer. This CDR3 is CASSLSGQGEKLFF. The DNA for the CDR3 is TGTGCCAGCAGTTTATCGGGACAAGGTGAAAAACTGTTTTTT.